This entry lists 3 T cell receptor beta chains sequenced from one sample in a study of blood T cell repertoires in COVID-19. The table came from immunoSEQ multiplex PCR; TCRdb's copy has only in-frame clones and leaves some out. The sample lists fewer than 250,000 clones; around 87% were seen once. Input material: peripheral blood. Receptors originate from a man aged 60 to 69 with acute or convalescent COVID-19.

V gene TRBV11-2 combines with J gene TRBJ2-2; 7 bases map to TRBD2. Germline V gives CDR1 SGHAT, CDR2 FQNNGV. This CDR3 has 17 amino acids. With 3 bases clipped from V and 0 bases from J, the junction kept 7 bases outside the gene matches. The CDR3 region has the DNA TGTGCCAGCAGCTTCCCTTTAGCGGGCCCGAACACCGGGGAGCTGTTTTTT. It is translated as CASSFPLAGPNTGELFF.

The CDR3 DNA reads TGTGCCAGCAGCTCCGGGTTCCGAGAGACCCAGTACTTC. This codes for CASSSGFRETQYF. The chain carries TRBV11-2 and TRBJ2-5; no firm D call. Germline V gives CDR1 SGHAT, CDR2 FQNNGV. This CDR3 is built from 13 residues. With 4 bases removed from V and 4 bases from J, the gap between germline ends came to 10 bases.

The CDR3 region is CASSFRRGGRQDRTEAFF. In DNA, the CDR3 is TGTGCCAGCAGCTTTCGTCGAGGGGGCCGACAGGACCGCACTGAAGCTTTCTTT. V is TRBV7-9 and J is TRBJ1-1; 7 bases fit TRBD1. This CDR3 has 18 amino acids. Trimming cost V 3 bases and J 4 bases; bases outside gene matches: 17. The germline gives CDR1 SEHNR, CDR2 FQNEAQ (reference sequence).